This is a list of T cell receptor beta chains from one sample in a study of CD4 and CD8 cells across lung adenocarcinoma regions. TCRdb analysed the PCR reads with MiXCR anew, one entry per CDR3 protein. The table shows 8,200 or so distinct CDR3 sequences, with around 60% occurring only once. Sequencing was performed on CD4+ T cells from the center of a lung tumor. These receptors were taken from a female donor with lung adenocarcinoma. The CD4 and CD8 labels of this study may be unreliable. The CDR3 runs from the conserved cysteine through the conserved F or W. Fields, in order: V gene, CDR3 protein.

TRBV6-1	CASSVSSGSRKDTQYF
TRBV27	CASTRGGISGANVLTF
TRBV12-3/TRBV12-4	CARAIDSIGTDTQYF
TRBV6-5	CASSYPPKETQYF
TRBV6-1	CASSPPGANVLTF
TRBV11-2	CASSSRGPIPNTEAFF
TRBV27	CASSSKPGLADYNEQFF
TRBV10-3	CATRLAGAKDMQYF
TRBV27	CAGGLGGRDQETQYF
TRBV6-1	CASNRDRGRYEQYF
TRBV6-1	CASTSSLAGDNEQFF
TRBV6-1	CARSPGQGETQYF
TRBV14	CASSQDFGFSGANVQSF
TRBV27	CASSQGVFTGEQFF
TRBV6-1	CASSVTGGGSYEQYF
TRBV5-1	CASVNGVGTAAGGETQYF
TRBV6-1	CARGLRAINIQYF
TRBV6-1	CASSEAKTQYF
TRBV6-1	CASREALQGEAFF
TRBV27	CASSTRDTLITEAFF
TRBV4-1	CASSQGYNSPLHF
TRBV6-1	CASSEAGSGNEQFF
TRBV10-3	CATRVAGDKDTQYF
TRBV27	CASSRTDKGPQISNTEAQFF
TRBV6-1	CASSEASGTGHEKLFF
TRBV27	CASSQAPGKSANNEQFF
TRBV6-1	CASTKQGTGELFF
TRBV10-3	CAFLSGQPGANVLSF
TRBV10-3	CAGRGGGDTDTQYF
TRBV6-1	CASTDGAGAPYEQYF
TRBV6-1	CASSGGGEGETQYF
TRBV12-3/TRBV12-4	CASSSDRFGREAFF
TRBV27	CASRASGVGGKNIQYF
TRBV27	CASTNGGGDQDTQYF
TRBV27	CASISQGGNIQYF
TRBV11-3	CASSLMFLQPYNEQFF
TRBV10-3	CATRDSTGELFF
TRBV7-6	CASSASGRNNEQFF
TRBV6-1	CASSEVGASGRLETQYF
TRBV6-1	CASSEGTGLYGYTF
TRBV27	CATANRGGDQETQYF
TRBV10-1	CAGSGGLDQEAKYF
TRBV24-1	CATSDQTSGRNNEQFF
TRBV27	CARANGGGDENTQYF
TRBV6-2/TRBV6-3	CAGGTNEGTLNEQFF
TRBV6-1	CASSPDRWNGELFF
TRBV6-1	CASTTAGVSYNEQFF
TRBV30	CAWTVPTGGSETQYF
TRBV6-1	CASSELSGGNTIYF
TRBV6-2/TRBV6-3	CASRPSGLAGTYSTDTQYF
TRBV7-2	CASSSPRQANEQFF
TRBV6-1	CASSEGPSVSSGKQYF
TRBV10-1	CASSGGLARGAQYF
TRBV25-1	CASSESRASYNEQFF
TRBV10-3	CAISEEQALEQYF
TRBV10-3	CAIRENTGRTYNEQFF
TRBV27	CASSSLQRGNTEAFF